These 21 T cell receptor beta chains came from one sample sequenced in a study of blood T cell repertoires in COVID-19. TCRdb keeps only in-frame clones here, not all; method: immunoSEQ multiplex PCR. The sample consists of roughly 140,000 clones, about three quarters of them appearing once. The specimen was peripheral blood. All receptors derive from an older woman with acute or convalescent COVID-19.

This clone was recorded only once. V gene TRBV10-3 combines with J gene TRBJ2-1; a weak D match, TRBD2 (6 bases). The CDR3 is 17 amino acids. V lost 6 bases and J 1 base, leaving 19 bases between the germline ends. Per the germline V gene, CDR1 is ENHRY and CDR2 is SYGVKD. CDR3 sequence reads: CAIRGTPIGRSYNEQFF. CDR3 bases: TGTGCCATCAGAGGGACTCCTATAGGTAGGTCCTACAATGAGCAGTTCTTC.

This clone was counted once. The chain carries TRBV15 and TRBJ2-1; no firm D call. This CDR3 contains 14 residues. Germline V gene sequence: CDR1 LNHNV, CDR2 YYDKDF (reference sequence). V lost 0 bases to trimming and J lost 5 bases, with 8 bases between them. The chain's CDR3 is CATSRDLGDNEQFF. CDR3 nucleotide sequence: TGTGCCACCAGCAGAGATCTGGGCGACAATGAGCAGTTCTTC.

The gene calls are TRBV5-1 and TRBJ1-1, with a possible D match to TRBD1 (5 bases). This CDR3 contains 15 residues. Per the germline V gene, CDR1 is SGHRS and CDR2 is YFSETQ. Deletions cut 4 bases from V and 4 bases from J, with 17 bases between. The CDR3 DNA reads as TGCGCCAGCAGCCCCGCGGGGCGGGTGAGCACTGAAGCTTTCTTT. This translates into CASSPAGRVSTEAFF.

This chain links TRBV27 with TRBJ1-2, with 7 bases lining up with TRBD1. The J segment lost 6 bases and the V segment lost 5 bases, leaving 18 bases of the junction unmatched. Looked up from germline, CDR1 is MNHEY and CDR2 is SMNVEV (reference sequence). This CDR3 has 17 amino acids. The CDR3 region is CASSRSVGTEGRNGYTF. CDR3 nucleotides: TGTGCCAGCAGTAGAAGTGTCGGGACAGAGGGAAGAAATGGCTACACCTTC.

J is TRBJ1-1 and V is TRBV7-2; D perhaps matches TRBD1 (6 bases). CDR1 is SGHTA, CDR2 FQGNSA, per germline. The CDR3 covers 15 residues. V lost 9 bases, J lost 0 bases, and 17 bases lay in between. The CDR3 nucleotides are TGTGCCAGTAAGTCGATACAGGGAGTGAACACTGAAGCTTTCTTT. Its translation is CASKSIQGVNTEAFF.

The V and J genes are TRBV27 and TRBJ2-1; TRBD2 is a possible D gene (5 bases). V lost 5 bases and J lost 6, with 14 bases in between. CDR1 is MNHEY and CDR2 is SMNVEV in the germline V gene (reference sequence). CDR3 length equals 14 residues. CDR3: CASSITGEFNEQFF. The CDR3 DNA follows: TGTGCCAGCAGTATAACCGGGGAGTTCAATGAGCAGTTCTTC.

The chain recombines TRBV28 with TRBJ1-1, with D possibly matching TRBD1 (6 bases). Deletions cut 8 bases from V and 8 bases from J, with 9 bases between. The CDR3 has 10 residues. In germline, CDR1 is MDHEN, CDR2 SYDVKM. In DNA form, the CDR3 reads TGTGCCAGCGGTGGGACAGAAGCTTTCTTT. Its protein product is CASGGTEAFF.

This chain links TRBV19 with TRBJ2-3, with D tentatively TRBD1 (7 bases). Germline V lookup: CDR1 LNHDA, CDR2 SQIVND (reference sequence). Trimming stripped 5 bases from V and 4 bases from J, with 13 bases between. The CDR3 runs to 14 residues. CDR3 residues: CASSQGGSPDTQYF. CDR3 sequence (DNA): TGTGCCAGTAGTCAGGGGGGCTCACCAGATACGCAGTATTTT.

The rearrangement joins TRBV6-6 to TRBJ2-1; D call uncertain. Germline lookup yields CDR1 MNHNY and CDR2 SVGAGI (reference sequence). Trimming took 0 bases from V and 5 from J, leaving 14 bases between them. The CDR3 contains 16 residues. CDR3 in DNA: TGTGCCAGCAGTTACTCGGCAAGCGCGCCCGACAATGAGCAGTTCTTC. It specifies CASSYSASAPDNEQFF.

The V gene is TRBV5-4, the J gene TRBJ2-1, with TRBD2 matching over 13 bases. The germline V gene encodes CDR1 SGHNT and CDR2 YYREEE (reference sequence). This CDR3 comprises 16 residues. J was trimmed by 2 bases and V by 3 bases; bases with no gene match: 2. CDR3 protein: CASSSGTSGAYNEQFF. The CDR3 DNA is TGTGCCAGCAGCTCCGGGACTAGCGGGGCCTACAATGAGCAGTTCTTC. Based on the CDR3 plus reference TRBV5-4 and TRBJ2-1, the full variable domain is ETGVTQSPTHLIKTRGQQVTLRCSSQSGHNTVSWYQQALGQGPQFIFQYYREEENGRGNFPPRFSGLQFPNYSSELNVNALELDDSALYLCASSSGTSGAYNEQFFGPGTRLTVL.

The chain recombines TRBV5-6 with TRBJ2-5, with a weak D call TRBD2 (5 bases). The CDR3 has 14 residues. V shed 0 bases and J shed 7 bases, with 13 bases lying between them. Per germline, CDR1 SGHDT and CDR2 YYEEEE. The CDR3 loop is CASSLDGWAGTQYF. CDR3 bases: TGTGCCAGCAGCTTGGATGGGTGGGCGGGGACCCAGTACTTC. Full variable domain (missing parts from reference TRBV5-6 and TRBJ2-5): DAGVTQSPTHLIKTRGQQVTLRCSPKSGHDTVSWYQQALGQGPQFIFQYYEEEERQRGNFPDRFSGHQFPNYSSELNVNALLLGDSALYLCASSLDGWAGTQYFGPGTRLLVL.

The chain uses TRBV28 and TRBJ2-7; TRBD2 matches at 8 bases. The V and J ends lost 3 bases and 5 bases, in that order; junction bases with no gene match: 6. The length of the CDR3 is 14 residues. In germline, CDR1 is MDHEN, CDR2 SYDVKM. This chain's CDR3 is CASSLPGGHHEQYF. For the CDR3, the DNA is TGTGCCAGCAGTTTGCCGGGAGGGCATCACGAGCAGTACTTC. Full variable domain (rest looked up from reference TRBV28 and TRBJ2-7): DVKVTQSSRYLVKRTGEKVFLECVQDMDHENMFWYRQDPGLGLRLIYFSYDVKMKEKGDIPEGYSVSREKKERFSLILESASTNQTSMYLCASSLPGGHHEQYFGPGTRLTVT.

This clone was recorded once. V is TRBV10-2 and J is TRBJ1-5; D is unresolved. The CDR3 has 17 residues. Germline CDR1 is WSHSY and CDR2 is SAAADI. Trimming left V 7 bases short and J 0 bases short, with 19 bases between. The CDR3 loop reads CASNKPRGDHSNQPQHF. In DNA, the CDR3 is TGCGCCAGCAACAAACCTCGTGGAGACCATAGCAATCAGCCCCAGCATTTT.

This chain uses TRBV28 with TRBJ1-5; possible D gene TRBD1, 6 bases. The ends were cut back, 1 base at V and 4 bases at J, with 14 bases in the middle. The CDR3 extends over 16 amino acids. CDR1 MDHEN and CDR2 SYDVKM come from the germline V gene. The CDR3 sequence: CASSLLGRDKNQPQHF. As DNA, the CDR3 is TGTGCCAGCAGTTTATTGGGTAGGGACAAGAATCAGCCCCAGCATTTT. Complete variable domain (other parts from reference TRBV28 and TRBJ1-5): DVKVTQSSRYLVKRTGEKVFLECVQDMDHENMFWYRQDPGLGLRLIYFSYDVKMKEKGDIPEGYSVSREKKERFSLILESASTNQTSMYLCASSLLGRDKNQPQHFGDGTRLSIL.

The chain's CDR3 is CASSYLTGSVEQYF. The CDR3 DNA is TGTGCCAGCAGCTATCTGACAGGATCGGTCGAGCAGTACTTC. The chain links TRBV3-1 (or the pseudogene TRBV3-2) to TRBJ2-7; TRBD1 is a possible D gene (6 bases). With 5 bases removed from V and 6 bases from J, the gap between germline ends came to 17 bases. The germline CDR1 and CDR2 sequences are LGHDT and YNNKEL (reference sequence). The CDR3 extends over 14 amino acids.

The J gene is TRBJ2-5, the V gene TRBV7-2, with 8 bases lining up with TRBD2. Germline V gene data show CDR1 as SGHTA and CDR2 as FQGNSA. The CDR3 extends over 15 amino acids. V lost 2 bases and J lost 5; bases outside the gene matches: 7. The CDR3 DNA follows: TGTGCCAGCAGCTTAAATAAGCGGGAGCGGGAGACCCAGTACTTC. Its translation is CASSLNKRERETQYF.

The V gene is TRBV6-5, the J gene TRBJ2-2; 7 bases are a match to TRBD1. Looked up from germline, CDR1 is MNHEY and CDR2 is SVGAGI. Losses at the gene ends were 6 bases for V and 7 bases for J; bases not matched to a gene: 8. CDR3 length: 14 residues. CDR3 DNA: TGTGCCAGCAGGTTAAGACAGGGTATCGGGGAGCTGTTTTTT. Its protein product is CASRLRQGIGELFF.

The V call is TRBV28, the J call TRBJ1-3, with D perhaps matching TRBD1 (5 bases). This CDR3 region has 15 residues. Germline CDR1 is MDHEN and CDR2 is SYDVKM. Trimming shortened V by 6 bases and J by 0 bases, and 12 bases separated the two germline ends. CDR3 loop: CASRPQGYSGNTIYF. The CDR3 DNA reads TGTGCCAGCAGACCCCAGGGTTACTCTGGAAACACCATATATTTT.

V is TRBV18 and J is TRBJ2-7, with TRBD1 matching 8 bases. Trimming took 0 bases from V and 5 from J; bases not matched to a gene: 12. CDR1 is KGHSH and CDR2 is LQKENI in the germline V gene. The CDR3 has 17 residues. The CDR3 nucleotides are TGTGCCAGCTCACCACCCGGGACAGGTGACCTCCTGAACGAGCAGTACTTC. Translating it yields CASSPPGTGDLLNEQYF.

The gene calls are TRBV5-1 and TRBJ1-1, with 8 bases fitting TRBD1. V shed 0 bases, J shed 1 base, and the junction held 5 bases outside the gene matches. Germline assignment: CDR1 SGHRS and CDR2 YFSETQ. The CDR3 length is 16 residues. The CDR3 reads CASSLGQGARNTEAFF. Here the CDR3 DNA reads TGCGCCAGCAGCTTGGGTCAGGGGGCTCGGAACACTGAAGCTTTCTTT.

The rearrangement links TRBV6-4 to TRBJ1-1; 7 nucleotides match TRBD1. V shed 10 bases, J shed 0 bases, and the junction held 8 bases outside the gene matches. The CDR3 totals 14 residues. Germline values: CDR1 MRHNA, CDR2 SNTAGT. The CDR3: CATRDSYMNTEAFF. DNA for the CDR3: TGTGCCACCCGGGACAGTTACATGAACACTGAAGCTTTCTTT.